This TCR beta chain was documented in a study of blood T cell repertoires in COVID-19. The CDR3 is 16 amino acids. V was shortened by 1 base and J by 4 bases, with 16 bases between the two germline ends. Germline V CDR1 and CDR2: SGHAT, FQNNGV. Authors' analysis steps: The authors estimated nucleated cell counts from reference gene primer amplification. Only in-frame clones appear in the TCRdb table, and some are missing; sequencing was by immunoSEQ multiplex PCR. The DNA gave D and trimming, while V, J and clone size come from that table. The sample lists some 90,000 clones, around nine tenths seen once, with roughly 20% in the top ten.

Specimen: peripheral blood. This chain connects TRBV11-2 to TRBJ2-5, with D tentatively TRBD2 (6 bases). The clonotype originates from a woman older than 75 with acute or convalescent COVID-19. The CDR3 is CASSLVPGLAPETQYF. Written as DNA, the CDR3 is TGTGCCAGCAGCTTAGTCCCGGGACTGGCCCCAGAGACCCAGTACTTC.